Each of the 12 T cell receptor beta chains below was sequenced from the same sample in a study of shared clonotypes between healthy human individuals. The naive CD8 subset, CD45RO-negative cells positively selected for CCR7, excluded terminally differentiated effector memory CD45RA+ cells. Produced via immunoSEQ multiplex PCR; TCRdb's table is partial and in-frame only. Among millions of clones, approximately 95% were seen once, and the ten largest hold 0.9% to 1.3%. The sample taken for sequencing was naive CD8+ T cells sorted from blood. These receptors were taken from a man aged 18 to 29 in good health.

This chain connects TRBV15 to TRBJ2-3, with TRBD1 matching 9 bases. The CDR3 length is 16 residues. V lost 3 bases and J lost 0; bases outside the gene matches: 4. The germline V gene encodes CDR1 LNHNV and CDR2 YYDKDF (reference sequence). The CDR3 DNA follows: TGTGCCACCAGCAGCCGGGACAGGGTTAGCACAGATACGCAGTATTTT. Protein product: CATSSRDRVSTDTQYF.

The chain joins TRBV2 to TRBJ1-2, with D unresolved. Germline V CDR1 and CDR2: SNHLY, FYNNEI. The V gene lost 3 bases and the J gene lost 8 bases, with 16 bases spanning the gap. The CDR3 length is 14 residues. The CDR3 nucleotides read TGTGCCAGCAGTGATCAGGCGACGTGGGGAGGCTACACCTTC. It codes for CASSDQATWGGYTF.

This clone was seen a single time. The sample contains more than one DNA sequence encoding this CDR3. This rearrangement joins TRBV19 to TRBJ2-7, with D perhaps being TRBD1 or TRBD2 (6 bases each). The V gene's germline CDR1 is LNHDA and CDR2 SQIVND (reference sequence). V lost 4 bases, J lost 4 bases, and 11 bases lay in between. CDR3 length: 13 amino acids. The CDR3 nucleotides read TGTGCCAGTAGTAGCGGGACACCATACGAGCAGTACTTC. Translating it yields CASSSGTPYEQYF.

V gene TRBV6-6 combines with J gene TRBJ2-7, with 8 positions matching TRBD2. This CDR3 has 14 residues. The V gene's germline CDR1 is MNHNY and CDR2 SVGAGI (reference sequence). The V segment lost 0 bases and the J segment 9 bases; nucleotides outside the gene matches: 7. The CDR3 protein is CASSYSSGDFGQYF. CDR3 nucleotide sequence: TGTGCCAGCAGTTACTCTAGCGGGGATTTCGGGCAGTACTTC.

The rearrangement joins TRBV4-1 to TRBJ2-1, with D unresolved. V gave up 6 bases and J gave up 6 bases, with 12 bases separating them. CDR1 and CDR2 (germline): MGHRA, YSYEKL. The CDR3 loop spans 13 amino acids. The CDR3 spells CASSREPSNEQFF. The DNA for the CDR3 is TGCGCCAGCAGTAGGGAACCTTCCAATGAGCAGTTCTTC.

The rearrangement joins TRBV4-1 to TRBJ2-7; TRBD2 matches 10 bases. The CDR3 length is 15 residues. In germline, CDR1 is MGHRA, CDR2 YSYEKL. V was clipped by 5 bases and J by 1 base; unmatched bases: 5. The CDR3 DNA follows: TGCGCCAGCAGCGCCCGGACTAGCGGATCCTACGAGCAGTACTTC. Its translation: CASSARTSGSYEQYF.

This clone was seen a single time. The genes are TRBV7-9 and TRBJ2-7; unclear D gene. The CDR3 consists of 15 residues. Germline V gene lookup returns CDR1 SEHNR and CDR2 FQNEAQ (reference sequence). Trimming left V 5 bases short and J 2 bases short, with 16 bases between. The CDR3 DNA reads TGTGCCAGCAGCCCTAGGTTGGGCCCACCCTACGAGCAGTACTTC. This codes for CASSPRLGPPYEQYF. Complete variable domain (other parts from reference TRBV7-9 and TRBJ2-7): DTGVSQNPRHKITKRGQNVTFRCDPISEHNRLYWYRQTLGQGPEFLTYFQNEAQLEKSRLLSDRFSAERPKGSFSTLEIQRTEQGDSAMYLCASSPRLGPPYEQYFGPGTRLTVT.

The chain has TRBV7-9 and TRBJ1-4, with D unclear. This CDR3 has 14 residues. Deletions cut 5 bases from V and 2 bases from J, with 9 bases between. Per the germline V gene, CDR1 is SEHNR and CDR2 is FQNEAQ (reference sequence). The CDR3 DNA sequence: TGTGCCAGCAGCCGGACCGTCACTAATGAAAAACTGTTTTTT. As protein: CASSRTVTNEKLFF.

This clone has only one observation. The V gene is TRBV6-1, the J gene TRBJ1-2; D gene unclear. CDR3 length equals 12 residues. Germline assignment: CDR1 MNHNS and CDR2 SASEGT. Deletions cut 4 bases from V and 4 bases from J, with 7 bases between. This CDR3 reads CASSGFIYGYTF. In DNA, the CDR3 is TGTGCCAGCAGTGGATTTATCTATGGCTACACCTTC.

This clone was recorded once. The J gene is TRBJ2-3, the V gene TRBV4-1; 7 bases map to TRBD1. Germline V gene lookup returns CDR1 MGHRA and CDR2 YSYEKL. The CDR3 is 16 residues long. After removal of 3 bases from V and 3 bases from J, the junction contained 9 bases not matched to a gene. The chain's CDR3 is CASSHQQGIWTDTQYF. CDR3 DNA: TGCGCCAGCAGCCATCAACAGGGGATTTGGACAGATACGCAGTATTTT.

The CDR3 DNA is TGCGCCAGCAGCCCCCAATTTTGGGGGGGTAGCTACGAGCAGTACTTC. Translated: CASSPQFWGGSYEQYF. J is TRBJ2-7 and V is TRBV4-1; TRBD2 matches at 7 bases. This CDR3 contains 16 residues. CDR1 is MGHRA and CDR2 is YSYEKL in the germline V gene. V trimming: 4 bases; J trimming: 3 bases; junction bases outside the gene matches: 12.

The V call is TRBV7-9, the J call TRBJ2-3; 11 bases are shared with TRBD2. Trimming removed 4 bases from V and 7 bases from J; junction bases left unmatched: 4. Germline CDR1 reads SEHNR; CDR2 reads FQNEAQ (reference sequence). There are 14 residues in the CDR3. The CDR3 loop reads CASSSTSGRNTQYF. The CDR3 coding sequence is TGTGCCAGCAGCTCTACTAGCGGGAGAAATACGCAGTATTTT.